The 32 T cell receptor beta chains below were found in one sample sequenced in a study of cytomegalovirus exposure and HLA in healthy donors (dated by TCRdb to 2016 to 2017). Library method: the immunoSEQ multiplex PCR assay. Imported from immuneACCESS, the table was reduced by TCRdb to in-frame sequences with V and J called. These copies leave out some clones; in studies compared against another copy, an unresolved V gene accounts for under half, and the cause of the remainder is not known. The sample contains around 300,000 clones, over 75% of them found a single time. The ten largest clones represent about 0.86% of the sample. Material: PBMCs. These receptors were obtained from a woman younger than 30 in good health and CMV-seronegative.

The V gene is TRBV30, the J gene TRBJ1-1; 11 bases line up with TRBD1. V gave up 0 bases and J gave up 9 bases; unmatched junction bases: 3. CDR1 is GTSNPN, CDR2 SVGIG, per germline (reference sequence). The CDR3 sequence is 13 residues long. The CDR3 DNA reads TGTGCCTGGAGTGTGGGACAGGGGGTTCAAGCTTTCTTT. This translates into CAWSVGQGVQAFF.

The count of this clone is one. This chain uses TRBV6-5 with TRBJ2-7; tentative D call: TRBD1 (6 bases). V lost 6 bases and J 5 bases, leaving 14 bases between the germline ends. CDR3 length equals 13 residues. Germline V gives CDR1 MNHEY, CDR2 SVGAGI. CDR3 DNA: TGTGCCAGCAGCGCATGGGGGCGAGACGAGCAGTACTTC. Its translation: CASSAWGRDEQYF.

The chain recombines TRBV5-6 with TRBJ2-1; a possible D gene is TRBD2 (5 bases). The CDR3 is 14 residues long. Germline assignment: CDR1 SGHDT and CDR2 YYEEEE. With 2 bases removed from V and 4 bases from J, the gap between germline ends came to 10 bases. The CDR3 nucleotides read TGTGCCAGCAGCTTAGCGGCCTCTTACAATGAGCAGTTCTTC. Translating it yields CASSLAASYNEQFF. Full variable domain (missing parts from reference TRBV5-6 and TRBJ2-1): DAGVTQSPTHLIKTRGQQVTLRCSPKSGHDTVSWYQQALGQGPQFIFQYYEEEERQRGNFPDRFSGHQFPNYSSELNVNALLLGDSALYLCASSLAASYNEQFFGPGTRLTVL.

The chain employs TRBV30 and TRBJ2-3, with 12 nucleotides matching TRBD2. CDR1 is GTSNPN, CDR2 SVGIG, per germline (reference sequence). CDR3 size: 15 residues. The J segment lost 5 bases and the V segment lost 2 bases, leaving 5 bases of the junction unmatched. DNA for the CDR3: TGTGCCTGGAGTCCCCTAGCGGGAGGGGGAGATACGCAGTATTTT. Its protein is CAWSPLAGGGDTQYF.

Only a few counts were recorded for this clone. J is TRBJ2-1 and V is TRBV5-1, with TRBD2 matching over 9 bases. Looked up from germline, CDR1 is SGHRS and CDR2 is YFSETQ. The CDR3 contains 19 residues. J gave up 3 bases and V 3 bases, and 16 bases lay outside the gene matches. The CDR3 bases are TGCGCCAGCAGCTCCGGGACTAGGAATAGCGGGAGAAACTACAATGAGCAGTTCTTC. The encoded protein is CASSSGTRNSGRNYNEQFF.

This clone was detected a few times. J is TRBJ2-1 and V is TRBV18, with D perhaps matching TRBD2 (6 bases). V lost 0 bases, J lost 7 bases, and 16 bases lay in between. Germline CDR1 reads KGHSH; CDR2 reads LQKENI. The CDR3 contains 16 residues. This CDR3 reads CASSPPKREVANEQFF. The CDR3, as DNA: TGTGCCAGCTCACCACCTAAAAGGGAGGTAGCAAATGAGCAGTTCTTC. The variable domain in full, completed from reference TRBV18 and TRBJ2-1, reads NAGVMQNPRHLVRRRGQEARLRCSPMKGHSHVYWYRQLPEEGLKFMVYLQKENIIDESGMPKERFSAEFPKEGPSILRIQQVVRGDSAAYFCASSPPKREVANEQFFGPGTRLTVL.

V is TRBV4-1 and J is TRBJ2-2; D may be TRBD2 (6 bases). The CDR3 covers 15 residues. Per the germline V gene, CDR1 is MGHRA and CDR2 is YSYEKL. With 3 bases removed from V and 0 bases from J, the gap between germline ends came to 8 bases. DNA for the CDR3: TGCGCCAGCAGCCAGACTAGAGCGAACACCGGGGAGCTGTTTTTT. It yields the protein CASSQTRANTGELFF.

This chain uses TRBV27 with TRBJ2-1, with D perhaps matching TRBD1 (5 bases). CDR3 length equals 13 residues. Trimming left V 5 bases short and J 10 bases short, with 15 bases between. CDR1 and CDR2 from the germline V gene are MNHEY and SMNVEV (reference sequence). The CDR3 DNA reads TGTGCCAGCAGTAACAACAGGCACTTCGAGCAGTTCTTC. As protein: CASSNNRHFEQFF.

V is TRBV19 and J is TRBJ2-7; 7 bases are shared with TRBD1. The CDR3 length is 14 residues. With V trimmed by 6 bases and J by 3 bases, 8 bases remained unmatched. Germline V gene lookup returns CDR1 LNHDA and CDR2 SQIVND (reference sequence). The CDR3 DNA sequence: TGTGCCAGTAGCAAGACAGGGTTAGGCTACGAGCAGTACTTC. Protein product: CASSKTGLGYEQYF. The full variable domain, completed using reference TRBV19 and TRBJ2-7, is DGGITQSPKYLFRKEGQNVTLSCEQNLNHDAMYWYRQDPGQGLRLIYYSQIVNDFQKGDIAEGYSVSREKKESFPLTVTSAQKNPTAFYLCASSKTGLGYEQYFGPGTRLTVT.

In regard to this clone: Other DNA sequences in the sample encode the same CDR3. The CDR3 sequence is CATSRDRGSYEQYF. In DNA, the CDR3 is TGTGCCACCAGCAGAGACAGGGGTAGCTACGAGCAGTACTTC. The chain uses TRBV15 and TRBJ2-7, with D perhaps matching TRBD1 (6 bases). Trimming shortened V by 0 bases and J by 3 bases, and 9 bases separated the two germline ends. The germline gives CDR1 LNHNV, CDR2 YYDKDF (reference sequence). There are 14 residues in the CDR3.

The chain couples TRBV27 to TRBJ1-1; tentatively, D is TRBD1 (6 bases). V shed 2 bases and J shed 1 base, with 8 bases lying between them. The germline gives CDR1 MNHEY, CDR2 SMNVEV (reference sequence). This CDR3 comprises 14 residues. The CDR3 DNA reads TGTGCCAGCAGTTTACGCAGGGGGAACACTGAAGCTTTCTTT. Encoded protein: CASSLRRGNTEAFF.

A few counts support this clone. Other DNA sequences in the sample encode the same CDR3. CDR3 region: CASSEDRGNYGYTF. CDR3 bases: TGTGCCAGCAGTGAAGACAGGGGTAACTATGGCTACACCTTC. J is TRBJ1-2 and V is TRBV6-1; 7 bases agree with TRBD1. The trim removed 1 base at V and 1 base at J, leaving 0 bases unmatched. The germline gives CDR1 MNHNS, CDR2 SASEGT. CDR3 length equals 14 residues.

This chain links TRBV5-5 with TRBJ1-5; 8 bases line up with TRBD1. Germline V gene lookup returns CDR1 SGHKS and CDR2 YYEKEE (reference sequence). The CDR3 runs to 16 residues. Trimming took 1 base from V and 0 from J; bases not matched to a gene: 3. The CDR3 sequence is CASSLTGGDSNQPQHF. In DNA, the CDR3 is TGTGCCAGCAGCTTGACAGGGGGGGATAGCAATCAGCCCCAGCATTTT.

The chain carries TRBV5-1 and TRBJ1-3; tentatively, D is TRBD1 (6 bases). CDR3 size: 17 residues. The ends were cut back, 4 bases at V and 4 bases at J, with 21 bases in the middle. CDR1 SGHRS and CDR2 YFSETQ come from the germline V gene. The CDR3 loop reads CASSTTDAGAQGNTIYF. The CDR3 bases are TGCGCCAGCAGCACTACCGATGCAGGGGCGCAAGGAAACACCATATATTTT.

The V call is TRBV25-1, the J call TRBJ2-7, with TRBD2 matching over 10 bases. Germline lookup yields CDR1 MGHDK and CDR2 SYGVNS. The CDR3 contains 14 residues. V dropped 9 bases and J dropped 1; count of bases not matched to a gene: 6. CDR3 sequence: CASTASGSSYEQYF. CDR3 DNA sequence: TGTGCCAGTACGGCTAGCGGGAGTTCCTACGAGCAGTACTTC.

The rearrangement links TRBV19 to TRBJ2-7; 9 bases are a match to TRBD2. Unmatched junction bases numbered 3, after V lost 3 bases and J lost 0 bases. This CDR3 is built from 15 residues. The germline gives CDR1 LNHDA, CDR2 SQIVND (reference sequence). The CDR3 protein is CASSISSGNSYEQYF. The CDR3 DNA reads TGTGCCAGTAGTATTTCTAGCGGGAACTCCTACGAGCAGTACTTC.

Details on this clone: An end of the junction does not agree with germline; a read error may underlie this. V gene TRBV7-2 combines with J gene TRBJ2-7; 7 nucleotides align to TRBD2. Germline assignment: CDR1 SGHTA and CDR2 FQGNSA. The CDR3 runs 14 residues. In DNA form, the CDR3 reads TGTGCCAGCAGCATAGCGGGCAGCTCCTACGAGCAGTACTTC. It translates to CASSIAGSSYEQYF.

The V gene is TRBV5-6, the J gene TRBJ1-1; D ambiguous. The CDR3 is made up of 16 amino acids. Trimming took off 4 bases at V and 2 bases at J, with 18 bases between the two ends. Germline values: CDR1 SGHDT, CDR2 YYEEEE. The DNA of the CDR3 is TGTGCCAGCAGCCGCGTTGGTGGGAGGCCCAACACTGAAGCTTTCTTT. It encodes CASSRVGGRPNTEAFF.

The V and J genes are TRBV18 and TRBJ2-7, with TRBD2 identical over 9 bases. The CDR3 runs 15 residues. Germline-derived CDR1 and CDR2 are KGHSH and LQKENI. V gave up 2 bases and J gave up 0 bases; unmatched junction bases: 2. CDR3 sequence reads: CASSPDSGSSYEQYF. In nucleotides, the CDR3 is TGTGCCAGCTCACCAGATAGCGGGAGCTCCTACGAGCAGTACTTC.

The V and J genes are TRBV7-2 and TRBJ2-3, with D unresolved. The CDR3 is made up of 12 amino acids. V was trimmed by 2 bases and J by 5 bases, leaving 5 bases between them. The germline V gene encodes CDR1 SGHTA and CDR2 FQGNSA. CDR3 sequence reads: CASSLRVDTQYF. CDR3 bases: TGTGCCAGCAGCTTAAGAGTAGATACGCAGTATTTT.

This rearrangement joins TRBV7-2 to TRBJ2-5; D possibly corresponds to TRBD2 (6 bases). Trimming stripped 5 bases from V and 9 bases from J, with 10 bases between. The CDR3 spans 11 residues. The germline V gene has CDR1 SGHTA and CDR2 FQGNSA. The DNA of the CDR3 is TGTGCCAGCAGCCAGGACTATCCCCAGTACTTC. It encodes CASSQDYPQYF.

Notes on this clone: The same CDR3 also results from other DNA sequences found in this sample. The chain is built from TRBV5-8 and TRBJ1-5, with TRBD1 matching over 7 bases. The CDR3 totals 14 residues. Trimming at V came to 1 base and at J to 2 bases, leaving 0 bases not matched to a gene. CDR1 SGHTS and CDR2 YDEGEE come from the germline V gene. The CDR3 is CASSLQGGNQPQHF. In DNA, the CDR3 is TGTGCCAGCAGCTTGCAGGGGGGCAATCAGCCCCAGCATTTT.

The chain combines TRBV5-1 with TRBJ2-3, with TRBD2 identical over 8 bases. CDR3 length: 17 residues. Trimming cost V 0 bases and J 1 base; bases outside gene matches: 7. From germline, CDR1 is SGHRS and CDR2 YFSETQ. The CDR3 reads CASSLGVGTRGTDTQYF. The CDR3 DNA reads as TGCGCCAGCAGCTTGGGAGTTGGGACTAGAGGCACAGATACGCAGTATTTT.

The chain uses TRBV28 and TRBJ1-1; possibly TRBD1 for D (5 bases). CDR3 length equals 13 residues. V was clipped by 6 bases and J by 4 bases, with 12 bases between them. Germline CDR1 and CDR2: MDHEN and SYDVKM. The CDR3 sequence is CASSPGVITEAFF. The DNA for the CDR3 is TGTGCCAGCAGCCCGGGGGTTATCACTGAAGCTTTCTTT. The variable domain in full, with the rest retrieved from reference TRBV28 and TRBJ1-1, is DVKVTQSSRYLVKRTGEKVFLECVQDMDHENMFWYRQDPGLGLRLIYFSYDVKMKEKGDIPEGYSVSREKKERFSLILESASTNQTSMYLCASSPGVITEAFFGQGTRLTVV.

The V and J genes are TRBV6-4 and TRBJ2-3; 9 bases are shared with TRBD1. The CDR3 covers 15 residues. V shed 4 bases, J shed 4 bases, and the junction held 6 bases outside the gene matches. Germline CDR1 MRHNA, CDR2 SNTAGT. The CDR3 here is CASSATGGRADTQYF. The CDR3 bases are TGTGCCAGCAGTGCTACAGGGGGCAGGGCAGATACGCAGTATTTT.

This chain joins TRBV4-1 and TRBJ1-5; a possible D gene is TRBD1 (6 bases). This CDR3 is built from 17 residues. Trimming pared 0 bases from V and 4 bases from J, leaving 16 bases between. Germline values: CDR1 MGHRA, CDR2 YSYEKL. CDR3 coding DNA: TGCGCCAGCAGCCAAGAGCCTCGGGACACCCTAAATCAGCCCCAGCATTTT. It codes for CASSQEPRDTLNQPQHF.

The chain is built from TRBV11-2 and TRBJ2-7, with D maybe TRBD2 (5 bases). Germline V lookup: CDR1 SGHAT, CDR2 FQNNGV. Trimming pared 1 base from V and 4 bases from J, leaving 11 bases between. CDR3 length equals 14 residues. The CDR3 nucleotides are TGTGCCAGCAGCTTAGTCGGACGGGAATACGAGCAGTACTTC. Its protein is CASSLVGREYEQYF.

The chain joins TRBV7-2 to TRBJ2-1, with D tentatively TRBD2 (5 bases). V was cut by 5 bases and J by 3 bases, with 20 bases left in between. CDR3 length: 17 amino acids. Germline V CDR1 and CDR2: SGHTA, FQGNSA. The CDR3 DNA follows: TGTGCCAGCAGCCCACGTCGGGGTGTGGATGGCTACAATGAGCAGTTCTTC. Translation: CASSPRRGVDGYNEQFF.

The count of this clone is one. The rearrangement uses TRBV6-5 and TRBJ2-1; 7 nucleotides align to TRBD1. V lost 2 bases to trimming and J lost 3 bases; unmatched junction nucleotides: 4. Per the germline V gene, CDR1 is MNHEY and CDR2 is SVGAGI. The CDR3 extends over 15 amino acids. Here the CDR3 reads CASSYKGGRYNEQFF. The CDR3 DNA follows: TGTGCCAGCAGTTACAAAGGGGGCCGCTACAATGAGCAGTTCTTC.

V and J are TRBV7-7 and TRBJ1-4, with D tentatively TRBD1 (5 bases). CDR3 length: 14 residues. CDR1 is SSHAT, CDR2 FNYEAQ, per germline (reference sequence). With 4 bases removed from V and 8 bases from J, the gap between germline ends came to 14 bases. This chain's CDR3 is CASSSGRSGEKLFF. The CDR3 bases are TGTGCCAGCAGCTCGGGACGGAGCGGGGAAAAACTGTTTTTT. The complete variable domain, with remaining parts taken from reference TRBV7-7 and TRBJ1-4, reads GAGVSQSPRYKVTKRGQDVTLRCDPISSHATLYWYQQALGQGPEFLTYFNYEAQPDKSGLPSDRFSAERPEGSISTLTIQRTEQRDSAMYRCASSSGRSGEKLFFGSGTQLSVL.

The gene calls are TRBV5-1 and TRBJ1-4; weak D call: TRBD1 (6 bases). The CDR3 has 15 amino acids. V was trimmed by 4 bases and J by 6 bases, leaving 16 bases between them. Germline values: CDR1 SGHRS, CDR2 YFSETQ. CDR3: CASSPGGREYEKLFF. The CDR3 DNA is TGCGCCAGCAGCCCGGGGGGCCGGGAATATGAAAAACTGTTTTTT. The entire variable domain, with the rest obtained from reference TRBV5-1 and TRBJ1-4, is as follows: KAGVTQTPRYLIKTRGQQVTLSCSPISGHRSVSWYQQTPGQGLQFLFEYFSETQRNKGNFPGRFSGRQFSNSRSEMNVSTLELGDSALYLCASSPGGREYEKLFFGSGTQLSVL.

The V and J genes are TRBV27 and TRBJ1-5, with a tentative D call TRBD1 (5 bases). Trimming pared 5 bases from V and 4 bases from J, leaving 24 bases between. The CDR3 covers 18 residues. Germline CDR1 MNHEY, CDR2 SMNVEV (reference sequence). The CDR3 loop is CASSPDIWTGLRNQPQHF. The CDR3 DNA is TGTGCCAGCAGTCCAGACATTTGGACGGGACTGAGAAATCAGCCCCAGCATTTT.